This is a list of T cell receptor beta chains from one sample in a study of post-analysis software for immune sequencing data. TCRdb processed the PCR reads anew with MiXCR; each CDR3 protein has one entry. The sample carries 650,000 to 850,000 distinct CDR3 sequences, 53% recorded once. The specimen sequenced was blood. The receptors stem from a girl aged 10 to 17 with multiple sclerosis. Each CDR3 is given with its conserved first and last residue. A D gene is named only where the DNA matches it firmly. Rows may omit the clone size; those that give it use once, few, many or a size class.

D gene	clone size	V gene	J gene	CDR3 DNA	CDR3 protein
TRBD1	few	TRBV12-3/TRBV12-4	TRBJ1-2	TGTGCCAGCAGCACAGGGGGAAGCTATGGCTACACCTTC	CASSTGGSYGYTF
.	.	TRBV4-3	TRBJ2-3	TGCGCCAGCAGCCTCGCGGGGCGGGCTAGCACAGATACGCAGTATTTT	CASSLAGRASTDTQYF
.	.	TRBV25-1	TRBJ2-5	TGTGCCAGCATGGGCCGGGTTAAGACCCAGTACTTC	CASMGRVKTQYF
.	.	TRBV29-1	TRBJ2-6	TGCAGCGCCAAGGGAGGCATTTCCTCTGGGGCCAACGTCCGGACTTTC	CSAKGGISSGANVRTF
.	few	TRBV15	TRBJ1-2	TGTGCCACCAGCAGTCCCGTGATAGTCCTACGCTATGGCTACACCTTC	CATSSPVIVLRYGYTF
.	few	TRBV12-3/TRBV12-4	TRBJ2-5	TGTGCCAGCAGTTCCTCGGGACACCCCGCAACCCAGTACTTC	CASSSSGHPATQYF
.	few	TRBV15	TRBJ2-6	TGTGCCACCAGCAGCTCTGGGGCCAACGTCCTGACTTTC	CATSSSGANVLTF
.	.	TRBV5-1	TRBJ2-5	TGCGCCAGCAGCTTGGACGGTGCCCCTCAAGAGACCCAGTACTTC	CASSLDGAPQETQYF
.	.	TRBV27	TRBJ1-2	TGTGCCAGCAGTTTGTCGGCGGTGCAACATGGTGGCTACACCTTC	CASSLSAVQHGGYTF
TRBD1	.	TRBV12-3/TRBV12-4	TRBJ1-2	TGTGCCAGCAGTCCTAGGCCCGTAAGGGGGCTTGGGGCAAACTATGGCTACACCTTC	CASSPRPVRGLGANYGYTF
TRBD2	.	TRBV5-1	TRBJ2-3	TGCGCCAGCAGCTTGGCCCGGACTAGCGGATACACAGATACGCAGTATTTT	CASSLARTSGYTDTQYF
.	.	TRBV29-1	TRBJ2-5	TGCAGCGTTGCGGAGACAGGCCCCCGGGAGACCCAGTACTTC	CSVAETGPRETQYF
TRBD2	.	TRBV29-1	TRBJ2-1	TGCAGCGTCGCTAGCGGCAATGAGCAGTTCTTC	CSVASGNEQFF
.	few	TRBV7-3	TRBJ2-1	TGTGCCAGCAGCAGAGGGGGGCTCTACAATGAGCAGTTCTTC	CASSRGGLYNEQFF
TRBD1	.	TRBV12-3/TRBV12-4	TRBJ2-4	TGTGCCAGCAGGCGGGGGACAGGGGAGATTCAGTACTTC	CASRRGTGEIQYF
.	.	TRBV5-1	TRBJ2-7	TGCGCCAGCAGCTTTGCCAGGTTCTCCTACGAGCAGTACTTC	CASSFARFSYEQYF
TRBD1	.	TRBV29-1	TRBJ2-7	TGCAGCGTTGAGGGGACAGTGGACGAGCAGTACTTC	CSVEGTVDEQYF
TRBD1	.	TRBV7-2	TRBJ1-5	TGTGCCAGCAGCTGGGGGACAGTCAATCAGCCCCAGCATTTT	CASSWGTVNQPQHF
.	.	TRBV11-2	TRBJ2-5	TGTGCCAGCAGCTTAGATCGGGGGATTCTAGAGACCCAGTACTTC	CASSLDRGILETQYF
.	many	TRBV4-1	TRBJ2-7	TGCGCCAGCAGCCAAGTGGACATGGGAATTCACTATGGCGAGCAGTACTTC	CASSQVDMGIHYGEQYF
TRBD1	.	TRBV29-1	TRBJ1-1	TGCAGCGTTGGAGGAGGGACAGGGGATAGAATGAACACTGAAGCTTTCTTT	CSVGGGTGDRMNTEAFF
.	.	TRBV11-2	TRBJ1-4	TGTGCCAGCAGCCTGGTTGGGGGACTGGGGACTAATGAAAAACTGTTTTTT	CASSLVGGLGTNEKLFF
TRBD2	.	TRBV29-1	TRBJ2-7	TGCAGCGTCGCCTCGAGGGGTAGCGGGAGAGACGAGCAGTACTTC	CSVASRGSGRDEQYF
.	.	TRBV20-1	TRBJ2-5	TGCAGTGCTAGGCCCCCTGAATTTCGCGAGACCCAGTACTTC	CSARPPEFRETQYF
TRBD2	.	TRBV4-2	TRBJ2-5	TGTGCCAGCAGCCAAGATGGGAGGGCCGACGAGACCCAGTACTTC	CASSQDGRADETQYF
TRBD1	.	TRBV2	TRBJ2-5	TGTGCCAGCAGTCCCCCGGGACAGAATCAAGAGACCCAGTACTTC	CASSPPGQNQETQYF
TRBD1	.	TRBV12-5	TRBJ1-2	TGTGCTAGTGGTTTGTTTAGCCCAGGGGGTGCGTTTGGCTACACCTTC	CASGLFSPGGAFGYTF
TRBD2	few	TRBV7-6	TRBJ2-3	TGTGCCAGCAGCTTAGTTCCCGGGACTAGCGGGAGTAATACAGATACGCAGTATTTT	CASSLVPGTSGSNTDTQYF
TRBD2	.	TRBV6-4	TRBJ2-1	TGTGCCAGCAGTGACGGGCGCGGGGAGGGCTACGATGAGCAGTTCTTC	CASSDGRGEGYDEQFF